The 20 T cell receptor beta chains listed next were all sequenced from one sample in a study of PD-1 blockade in classical Hodgkin lymphoma. Time point noted: cycle 4 day 1 (C4D1), after more than five weeks of nivolumab. Every single patient, without exception, relapsed after autologous stem cell transplantation, and brentuximab vedotin exposure varied. The repertoire was sequenced with immunoSEQ multiplex PCR; TCRdb's copy has only in-frame clones and lacks some. This table has approximately 20,000 clones, around 84% appearing once. Sequencing used peripheral blood mononuclear cells (PBMCs), obtained before the fourth cycle of nivolumab. Receptors were obtained from a human donor with classical Hodgkin lymphoma.

V and J are TRBV4-3 and TRBJ1-6; D might be TRBD1 (5 bases). V was trimmed by 0 bases and J by 0 bases, leaving 15 bases between them. The germline gives CDR1 LGHNA, CDR2 YSLEER. The CDR3 sequence is 19 residues long. The CDR3 DNA reads as TGCGCCAGCAGCCAAGATTATAGCAAGGGGAGCTCCTATAATTCACCCCTCCACTTT. It encodes CASSQDYSKGSSYNSPLHF.

The V gene is TRBV25-1, the J gene TRBJ2-5, with unresolved D. Germline loops: CDR1 MGHDK, CDR2 SYGVNS. This CDR3 spans 13 amino acids. With 3 bases removed from V and 4 bases from J, the gap between germline ends came to 9 bases. The CDR3 spells CASSEAAGETQYF. The DNA of the CDR3 is TGTGCCAGCAGTGAGGCAGCTGGAGAGACCCAGTACTTC.

This clone appeared a few times. The chain is built from TRBV5-1 and TRBJ2-1; D might be TRBD2 (6 bases). CDR3 length: 15 residues. V was shortened by 1 base and J by 5 bases, with 13 bases between the two germline ends. CDR1 and CDR2 (germline): SGHRS, YFSETQ. The CDR3 DNA is TGCGCCAGCAGCTTGACTAGCCCCCTACACAATGAGCAGTTCTTC. Translating it yields CASSLTSPLHNEQFF. The full variable domain, its missing parts supplied by reference TRBV5-1 and TRBJ2-1, is KAGVTQTPRYLIKTRGQQVTLSCSPISGHRSVSWYQQTPGQGLQFLFEYFSETQRNKGNFPGRFSGRQFSNSRSEMNVSTLELGDSALYLCASSLTSPLHNEQFFGPGTRLTVL.

The CDR3 sequence is CASSDVYEQYF. CDR3 sequence (DNA): TGCGCCAGCAGTGACGTTTACGAGCAGTACTTC. The V call is TRBV10-2, the J call TRBJ2-7; no firm D call. This CDR3 has 11 amino acids. Trimming left V 3 bases short and J 4 bases short, with 4 bases between. Germline values: CDR1 WSHSY, CDR2 SAAADI.

The chain employs TRBV9 and TRBJ2-5; perhaps D is TRBD1 or TRBD2 (6 bases each). Germline V CDR1 and CDR2: SGDLS, YYNGEE. The length of the CDR3 is 15 residues. With 1 base removed from V and 7 bases from J, the gap between germline ends came to 17 bases. CDR3 loop: CASSVQEGDSGTQYF. In nucleotides, the CDR3 is TGTGCCAGCAGCGTACAGGAGGGGGACTCAGGGACCCAGTACTTC.

The chain uses TRBV14 and TRBJ2-1; 8 nucleotides line up with TRBD1. Per germline, CDR1 SGHDN and CDR2 FVKESK. CDR3 size: 17 residues. V dropped 1 base and J dropped 10; count of bases not matched to a gene: 15. CDR3 coding DNA: TGTGCCAGCAGCCAAGCAAAATGGGGCAGGGGGCATCGGGAGCAGTTCTTC. Protein product: CASSQAKWGRGHREQFF.

CDR3 region: CASSPRLGTGKNHEQYF. DNA of the CDR3: TGTGCCAGCAGCCCAAGGCTCGGGACAGGGAAGAATCACGAGCAGTACTTC. The rearrangement links TRBV11-2 to TRBJ2-7, with TRBD1 matching 9 bases. Germline values: CDR1 SGHAT, CDR2 FQNNGV. V dropped 5 bases and J dropped 5; count of bases not matched to a gene: 16. This CDR3 has 17 residues. The full variable domain, in which reference TRBV11-2 and TRBJ2-7 provide the parts outside the CDR3, is EAGVAQSPRYKIIEKRQSVAFWCNPISGHATLYWYQQILGQGPKLLIQFQNNGVVDDSQLPKDRFSAERLKGVDSTLKIQPAKLEDSAVYLCASSPRLGTGKNHEQYFGPGTRLTVT.

The chain carries TRBV7-6 and TRBJ2-1, with D maybe TRBD2 (7 bases). The ends were cut back, 1 base at V and 6 bases at J, with 13 bases in the middle. The CDR3 has 15 residues. The germline gives CDR1 SGHVS, CDR2 FNYEAQ. Here the CDR3 DNA reads TGTGCCAGCAGCTTAGAGGCGGGGGCCCTCAATGAGCAGTTCTTC. Translated: CASSLEAGALNEQFF.

CDR3 sequence: CASSLGDRGETQYF. The CDR3 bases are TGCGCCAGCAGCCTTGGGGACAGGGGGGAGACCCAGTACTTC. The chain employs TRBV10-2 and TRBJ2-5; 11 bases map to TRBD1. Germline trimming cut 6 bases from V and 5 bases from J; bases unmatched to any gene: 5. CDR3 length equals 14 residues. Germline loops: CDR1 WSHSY, CDR2 SAAADI.

The rearrangement joins TRBV27 to TRBJ2-2, with 10 bases fitting TRBD1. The CDR3 consists of 16 residues. The V segment lost 6 bases and the J segment 5 bases; nucleotides outside the gene matches: 9. CDR1 is MNHEY, CDR2 SMNVEV, per germline (reference sequence). The CDR3 protein is CASSMIGTGVTGELFF. In DNA form, the CDR3 reads TGTGCCAGCAGCATGATCGGGACAGGGGTGACCGGGGAGCTGTTTTTT.

CDR3: CASSLEGTLNEQFF. The CDR3 nucleotides read TGCGCCAGCAGCTTGGAGGGCACTCTCAATGAGCAGTTCTTC. The genes are TRBV5-1 and TRBJ2-1; D is ambiguous. Germline CDR1 reads SGHRS; CDR2 reads YFSETQ. The CDR3 runs 14 residues. Trimming pared 0 bases from V and 6 bases from J, leaving 10 bases between.

The chain joins TRBV18 to TRBJ1-2; D is unresolved. The V gene's germline CDR1 is KGHSH and CDR2 LQKENI. The CDR3 is 14 residues long. The V end was cut by 5 bases, the J end by 8 bases, with 18 bases between. CDR3 in DNA: TGTGCCAGCTCAAAGAATAGGCGTCGGGAAGGCTACACCTTC. Amino acids: CASSKNRRREGYTF.

The chain has TRBV5-6 and TRBJ2-1, with D possibly matching TRBD2 (5 bases). This CDR3 region has 16 residues. Trimming cost V 3 bases and J 1 base, with 14 bases left between them. The germline gives CDR1 SGHDT, CDR2 YYEEEE. CDR3 in amino acids: CASSWRRRPSYNEQFF. CDR3 sequence (DNA): TGTGCCAGCAGCTGGAGGAGGAGACCTTCCTACAATGAGCAGTTCTTC.

The chain couples TRBV28 to TRBJ1-2; possible D gene TRBD1, 5 bases. The CDR3 has 15 residues. Germline CDR1 reads MDHEN; CDR2 reads SYDVKM. Between the trimmed V and J ends, which lost 3 bases and 4 bases, there was a span of 15 bases. The CDR3 DNA reads as TGTGCCAGCAGTTTGGGAGGGGCGCGGGGCTATGGCTACACCTTC. Its protein product is CASSLGGARGYGYTF.

The V and J genes are TRBV19 and TRBJ1-5; TRBD1 aligns across 10 bases. The length of the CDR3 is 14 residues. Trimming at V came to 3 bases and at J to 6 bases, leaving 2 bases not matched to a gene. The germline gives CDR1 LNHDA, CDR2 SQIVND (reference sequence). In DNA, the CDR3 is TGTGCCAGTAGTATTGGACAGGGGGGTCAGCCCCAGCATTTT. Residues: CASSIGQGGQPQHF.

This clone was picked up one time. The rearrangement links TRBV10-1 to TRBJ1-5, with a weak D call TRBD1 (5 bases). Germline V gene sequence: CDR1 WNHNN, CDR2 SYGVQD (reference sequence). The V and J ends lost 11 bases and 0 bases respectively, with 20 bases between them. CDR3 length equals 16 residues. The CDR3 sequence: CAPGGRGKNSNQPQHF. The CDR3 DNA follows: TGCGCCCCCGGCGGAAGGGGTAAAAATAGCAATCAGCCCCAGCATTTT.

The chain couples TRBV19 to TRBJ2-2; D might be TRBD2 (5 bases). Trimming shortened V by 1 base and J by 6 bases, and 9 bases separated the two germline ends. Germline CDR1 is LNHDA and CDR2 is SQIVND (reference sequence). The CDR3 is 14 amino acids. The CDR3 DNA follows: TGTGCCAGTAGTATAGGCGGGTTTGCCGGGGAGCTGTTTTTT. Translated: CASSIGGFAGELFF. The entire variable domain, with the rest obtained from reference TRBV19 and TRBJ2-2, is as follows: DGGITQSPKYLFRKEGQNVTLSCEQNLNHDAMYWYRQDPGQGLRLIYYSQIVNDFQKGDIAEGYSVSREKKESFPLTVTSAQKNPTAFYLCASSIGGFAGELFFGEGSRLTVL.

This chain links TRBV7-2 with TRBJ2-1; D ambiguous. Per the germline V gene, CDR1 is SGHTA and CDR2 is FQGNSA. This CDR3 is built from 17 residues. V was pared by 4 bases and J by 2 bases, with 18 bases between. This CDR3 reads CASSSERSGLTYNEQFF. The CDR3 DNA reads TGTGCCAGCAGCTCTGAAAGGTCGGGCCTTACCTACAATGAGCAGTTCTTC. The full variable domain, in which reference TRBV7-2 and TRBJ2-1 provide the parts outside the CDR3, is GAGVSQSPSNKVTEKGKDVELRCDPISGHTALYWYRQSLGQGLEFLIYFQGNSAPDKSGLPSDRFSAERTGGSVSTLTIQRTQQEDSAVYLCASSSERSGLTYNEQFFGPGTRLTVL.

The chain uses TRBV7-6 and TRBJ1-3; no clear D. CDR3 length: 15 residues. The germline V gene encodes CDR1 SGHVS and CDR2 FNYEAQ. V was cut by 0 bases and J by 3 bases, with 9 bases left in between. CDR3 sequence (DNA): TGTGCCAGCAGCTTAGCGCCAGGTTATGGAAACACCATATATTTT. Residues: CASSLAPGYGNTIYF.

The V call is TRBV18, the J call TRBJ1-1; TRBD1 agrees at 7 bases. Germline V CDR1 and CDR2: KGHSH, LQKENI. The ends lost 3 bases at V and 4 bases at J; junction bases unmatched: 8. CDR3 size: 15 residues. In DNA form, the CDR3 reads TGTGCCAGCTCACCTCGACAGGGCCCGATCACTGAAGCTTTCTTT. Translated: CASSPRQGPITEAFF.